This passage covers 23 T cell receptor beta chains from one sample sequenced in a study of T cells after posttransplantation cyclophosphamide. Clones were read by immunoSEQ multiplex PCR, and TCRdb kept only the in-frame ones, dropping some. Observed in the sample are 25,000 to 35,000 clones, none of them singletons. Specimen: PBMCs. The receptors were gathered from a woman aged 25 to 39 in good health and a related stem cell transplant donor.

This clone was found many times. In DNA, the CDR3 is TGTGCCAGCAGTACTGGACAGGGGGATTTGTACGAGCAGTACTTC. Translating gives CASSTGQGDLYEQYF. The rearrangement uses TRBV5-6 and TRBJ2-7; 10 bases line up with TRBD1. The J segment lost 4 bases and the V segment lost 5 bases, leaving 9 bases of the junction unmatched. CDR3 length: 15 amino acids. Germline CDR1 reads SGHDT; CDR2 reads YYEEEE.

This clone was recorded at least ten times. The J gene is TRBJ2-7, the V gene TRBV6-2 or TRBV6-3; TRBD2 is a possible D gene (6 bases). CDR3 size: 15 residues. V lost 0 bases, J lost 1 base, and 10 bases lay in between. CDR1 and CDR2 (germline): MNHEY, SVGEGT. The CDR3 is CASSYSRGRSYEQYF. The CDR3 bases are TGTGCCAGCAGTTACTCGCGGGGCAGATCCTACGAGCAGTACTTC.

This clone has ten or more counts. The chain links TRBV7-6 to TRBJ2-7; 9 nucleotides agree with TRBD2. CDR1 SGHVS and CDR2 FNYEAQ come from the germline V gene. Unmatched junction bases numbered 6, after V lost 1 base and J lost 5 bases. The CDR3 totals 15 residues. In DNA, the CDR3 is TGTGCCAGCAGCTTAGAATCAGCGGGGGGCCACGAGCAGTACTTC. It specifies CASSLESAGGHEQYF.

The sample holds many counts of this clone. The rearrangement uses TRBV4-1 and TRBJ2-4; D is undetermined. Trimming removed 1 base at V and 0 bases at J, with 7 bases between. Germline V gene sequence: CDR1 MGHRA, CDR2 YSYEKL. The CDR3 is 15 amino acids. For the CDR3, the DNA is TGCGCCAGCAGCCAAGTTGGCCTAGCCAAAAACATTCAGTACTTC. It encodes CASSQVGLAKNIQYF.

This clone was seen at least ten times. In nucleotides, the CDR3 is TGTGCCAGCAGCTTAGCTGGACGGGCCACGGGGGCACCCCTCCACTTT. The encoded protein is CASSLAGRATGAPLHF. The chain links TRBV7-9 to TRBJ1-6; tentative D call: TRBD1 (5 bases). V shed 0 bases and J shed 11 bases, with 17 bases lying between them. Germline CDR1 and CDR2: SEHNR and FQNEAQ (reference sequence). The CDR3 is 16 residues long.

V and J are TRBV7-6 and TRBJ1-1; 9 bases align to TRBD1. The V gene end was trimmed by 4 bases and the J gene end by 8 bases; junction bases not matched to a gene: 8. This CDR3 spans 14 amino acids. Germline CDR1 SGHVS, CDR2 FNYEAQ. CDR3 in DNA: TGTGCCAGCAGCTCGGGACAGGGCCCACTCGAAGCTTTCTTT. Its translation: CASSSGQGPLEAFF.

This clone was seen repeatedly, ten times or more. The J gene is TRBJ2-1, the V gene TRBV9, with 8 bases aligning to TRBD2. The CDR3 consists of 15 residues. The germline CDR1 and CDR2 sequences are SGDLS and YYNGEE. J lost 6 bases, V lost 0 bases, and 5 bases had no gene match. The CDR3 DNA reads TGTGCCAGCAGCGTAGCGGCGGGGGGCGGCAATGAGCAGTTCTTC. Its translation is CASSVAAGGGNEQFF.

There are many counts of this clone. The chain carries TRBV6-6 and TRBJ2-2; 11 bases fit TRBD1. CDR1 and CDR2 (germline): MNHNY, SVGAGI (reference sequence). V shed 7 bases, J shed 5 bases, and the junction held 3 bases outside the gene matches. The CDR3 has 14 amino acids. CDR3 amino acids: CASMGQGVTGELFF. The CDR3 nucleotides read TGTGCCAGCATGGGACAGGGGGTGACCGGGGAGCTGTTTTTT.

This clone was detected ten times or more. V usage is TRBV6-2 or TRBV6-3 and J usage is TRBJ2-2, with no clear D. Germline lookup yields CDR1 MNHEY and CDR2 SVGEGT. V dropped 8 bases and J dropped 7 bases, with 14 bases sitting between them. The CDR3 length is 13 residues. The CDR3 region is CASLPRLNGELFF. The CDR3 coding sequence is TGTGCCAGCTTACCTAGATTAAACGGGGAGCTGTTTTTT.

This clone was detected ten times or more. The V and J genes are TRBV24-1 and TRBJ2-3; D call uncertain. This CDR3 contains 16 residues. Trimming took 0 bases from V and 1 from J, leaving 10 bases between them. Germline values: CDR1 KGHDR, CDR2 SFDVKD. CDR3 in DNA: TGTGCCACCAGTGATTTGATCCTAGGAGGCACAGATACGCAGTATTTT. Translated, it gives CATSDLILGGTDTQYF.

There are many counts of this clone. The chain uses TRBV28 and TRBJ1-1, with unresolved D. Germline V gives CDR1 MDHEN, CDR2 SYDVKM. V gave up 5 bases and J gave up 1 base, with 11 bases separating them. CDR3 length: 14 residues. DNA for the CDR3: TGTGCCAGCAGTCCCACACTATCGAACACTGAAGCTTTCTTT. Residues: CASSPTLSNTEAFF. Using reference TRBV28 and TRBJ1-1 for the parts outside the CDR3, the full variable domain is DVKVTQSSRYLVKRTGEKVFLECVQDMDHENMFWYRQDPGLGLRLIYFSYDVKMKEKGDIPEGYSVSREKKERFSLILESASTNQTSMYLCASSPTLSNTEAFFGQGTRLTVV.

This clone was detected ten times or more. The V gene is TRBV12-5, the J gene TRBJ1-2; 8 bases agree with TRBD1. V lost 6 bases and J lost 7; bases outside the gene matches: 7. The CDR3 consists of 13 residues. The germline V gene encodes CDR1 LGHNT and CDR2 FRNRAP. The CDR3 nucleotides are TGTGCTAGTGGCCACGGACAGGGCTCTGGCTACACCTTC. This gives the protein CASGHGQGSGYTF.

Many counts were recorded for this clone. This chain links TRBV10-3 with TRBJ2-7; 9 bases match TRBD1. The germline CDR1 and CDR2 sequences are ENHRY and SYGVKD. The junction had 4 bases not matched to a gene; V was cut back by 1 base and J by 3 bases. This CDR3 is 15 amino acids long. CDR3 coding DNA: TGTGCCATCAGTGAGTGGGGACAGGGACACTACGAGCAGTACTTC. This translates into CAISEWGQGHYEQYF.

At least ten counts were recorded for this clone. This sequence joins TRBV18 and TRBJ1-2; 7 bases map to TRBD1. V lost 4 bases, J lost 3 bases, and 2 bases stayed unmatched. Germline loops: CDR1 KGHSH, CDR2 LQKENI. The CDR3 loop spans 13 amino acids. This chain's CDR3 is CASSQGADYGYTF. The CDR3 DNA reads TGTGCCAGCTCACAGGGGGCTGACTATGGCTACACCTTC. Drawing the rest from reference TRBV18 and TRBJ1-2, the complete variable domain is NAGVMQNPRHLVRRRGQEARLRCSPMKGHSHVYWYRQLPEEGLKFMVYLQKENIIDESGMPKERFSAEFPKEGPSILRIQQVVRGDSAAYFCASSQGADYGYTFGSGTRLTVV.

This clone occurred many times. The chain carries TRBV4-2 and TRBJ2-5; D is unclear. The CDR3 totals 16 residues. Germline-derived CDR1 and CDR2 are LGHNA and YNFKEQ. V lost 3 bases to trimming and J lost 4 bases, with 18 bases between them. CDR3 coding DNA: TGTGCCAGCAGCCAGGCCCTTTTAGCACCAGCAGAGACCCAGTACTTC. As protein: CASSQALLAPAETQYF.

This clone was seen at least ten times. The J gene is TRBJ2-3, the V gene TRBV11-3, with a possible D match to TRBD1 (6 bases). This CDR3 is built from 15 residues. V shed 2 bases and J shed 0 bases, with 9 bases lying between them. Germline V lookup: CDR1 SGHNT, CDR2 YENEEA. The CDR3 DNA reads TGTGCCAGCAGCTTATCAGGGGTGAGCACAGATACGCAGTATTTT. It encodes CASSLSGVSTDTQYF.

Ten or more counts support this clone. This rearrangement joins TRBV19 to TRBJ1-2, with TRBD1 identical over 10 bases. Germline values: CDR1 LNHDA, CDR2 SQIVND (reference sequence). The CDR3 has 16 residues. Trimming at V came to 6 bases and at J to 2 bases, leaving 9 bases not matched to a gene. In nucleotides, the CDR3 is TGTGCCAGTAGCCTACTCGGACAGGGGGGGAACTATGGCTACACCTTC. It codes for CASSLLGQGGNYGYTF.

This clone was seen many times. This rearrangement joins TRBV11-2 to TRBJ1-2; D unclear. The V end was cut by 6 bases, the J end by 2 bases, with 13 bases between. CDR1 is SGHAT and CDR2 is FQNNGV in the germline V gene. This CDR3 region has 14 residues. The DNA for the CDR3 is TGTGCCAGCAGTTCGCCCGCGGGGAACTATGGCTACACCTTC. It encodes CASSSPAGNYGYTF.

This clone was observed many times. V and J are TRBV4-2 and TRBJ1-4; the D gene is possibly TRBD1 (6 bases). Trimming took off 0 bases at V and 4 bases at J, with 18 bases between the two ends. The V gene's germline CDR1 is LGHNA and CDR2 YNFKEQ. There are 18 residues in the CDR3. CDR3 sequence (DNA): TGTGCCAGCAGCCAAGATCGGCAGGGGCGTTGGGGTAATGAAAAACTGTTTTTT. Its translation: CASSQDRQGRWGNEKLFF.

This clone was counted at least ten times. The chain links TRBV6-6 to TRBJ2-7; TRBD1 matches 7 bases. The junction had 3 bases not matched to a gene; V was cut back by 4 bases and J by 3 bases. This CDR3 has 13 amino acids. In germline, CDR1 is MNHNY, CDR2 SVGAGI (reference sequence). The CDR3 spells CASSFGQVYEQYF. The CDR3 coding sequence is TGTGCCAGCAGTTTCGGACAGGTCTACGAGCAGTACTTC.

This clone was recorded at least ten times. This chain links TRBV19 with TRBJ2-2, with D perhaps matching TRBD1 (5 bases). The CDR3 has 14 amino acids. Germline CDR1 and CDR2: LNHDA and SQIVND (reference sequence). Trimming pared 3 bases from V and 1 base from J, leaving 6 bases between. CDR3 sequence (DNA): TGTGCCAGTAGTATGACAGAGAACACCGGGGAGCTGTTTTTT. It translates to CASSMTENTGELFF. Full variable domain (missing parts from reference TRBV19 and TRBJ2-2): DGGITQSPKYLFRKEGQNVTLSCEQNLNHDAMYWYRQDPGQGLRLIYYSQIVNDFQKGDIAEGYSVSREKKESFPLTVTSAQKNPTAFYLCASSMTENTGELFFGEGSRLTVL.

This clone turned up a few times. V and J are TRBV7-2 and TRBJ2-3; 8 bases match TRBD2. The length of the CDR3 is 15 residues. Germline CDR1 and CDR2: SGHTA and FQGNSA. Losses at the gene ends were 5 bases for V and 5 bases for J; bases not matched to a gene: 9. CDR3 nucleotide sequence: TGTGCCAGCAGCCGATCCGGGGGGGGCGGAGATACGCAGTATTTT. It codes for CASSRSGGGGDTQYF.

This clone has ten or more counts. The V and J genes are TRBV6-5 and TRBJ1-6; weak D call: TRBD1 (6 bases). V lost 5 bases to trimming and J lost 4 bases, with 12 bases between them. Germline V gene lookup returns CDR1 MNHEY and CDR2 SVGAGI. The CDR3 totals 15 residues. The CDR3: CASSPDREYNSPLHF. CDR3 nucleotides: TGTGCCAGCAGTCCGGACAGAGAATATAATTCACCCCTCCACTTT.